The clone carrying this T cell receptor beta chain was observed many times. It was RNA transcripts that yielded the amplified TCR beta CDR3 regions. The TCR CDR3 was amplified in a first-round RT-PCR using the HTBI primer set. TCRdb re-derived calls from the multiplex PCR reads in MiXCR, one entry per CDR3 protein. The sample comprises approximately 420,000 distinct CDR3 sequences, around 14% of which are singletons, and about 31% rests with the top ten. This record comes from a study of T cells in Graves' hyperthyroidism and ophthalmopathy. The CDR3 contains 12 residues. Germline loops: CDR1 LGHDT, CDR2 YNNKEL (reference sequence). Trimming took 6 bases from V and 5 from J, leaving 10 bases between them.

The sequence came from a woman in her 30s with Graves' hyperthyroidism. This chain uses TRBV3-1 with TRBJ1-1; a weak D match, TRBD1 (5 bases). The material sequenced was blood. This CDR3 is CASRQANTEAFF. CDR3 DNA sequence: TGTGCCAGCAGACAGGCTAATACTGAAGCTTTCTTT.